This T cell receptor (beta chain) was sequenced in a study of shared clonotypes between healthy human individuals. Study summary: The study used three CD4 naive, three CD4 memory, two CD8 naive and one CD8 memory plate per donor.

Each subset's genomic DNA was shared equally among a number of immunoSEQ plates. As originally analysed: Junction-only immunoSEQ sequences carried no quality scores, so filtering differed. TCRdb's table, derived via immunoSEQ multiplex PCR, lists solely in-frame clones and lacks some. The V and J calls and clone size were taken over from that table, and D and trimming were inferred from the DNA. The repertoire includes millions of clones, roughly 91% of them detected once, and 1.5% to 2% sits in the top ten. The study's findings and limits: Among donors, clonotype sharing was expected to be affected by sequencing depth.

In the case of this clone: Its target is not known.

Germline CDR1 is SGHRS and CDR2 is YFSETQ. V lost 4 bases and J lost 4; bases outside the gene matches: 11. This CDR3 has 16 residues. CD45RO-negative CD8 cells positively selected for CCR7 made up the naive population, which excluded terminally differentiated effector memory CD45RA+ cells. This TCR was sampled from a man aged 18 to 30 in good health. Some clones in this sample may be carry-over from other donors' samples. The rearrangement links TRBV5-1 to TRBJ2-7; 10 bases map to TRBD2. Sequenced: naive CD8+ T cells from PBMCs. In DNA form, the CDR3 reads TGCGCCAGCAGCCCGAACCTAGCGGGAGTAATGTACGAGCAGTACTTC. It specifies CASSPNLAGVMYEQYF.